This entry lists 29 T cell receptor beta chains sequenced from one sample in a study of T cell responses to AZD1222 COVID-19 vaccine. The method was immunoSEQ multiplex PCR; TCRdb's version includes in-frame clones alone and lacks a portion of them. The sample includes about 160,000 clones, approximately 90% of them seen just once. The specimen comprised peripheral blood, sampled on day 0 of AZD1222 vaccination. The origin of the receptors is an adult in good health.

The rearrangement links TRBV19 to TRBJ2-2, with 10 bases lining up with TRBD2. V lost 5 bases, J lost 5 bases, and 8 bases stayed unmatched. From germline, CDR1 is LNHDA and CDR2 SQIVND (reference sequence). This CDR3 is built from 16 residues. DNA for the CDR3: TGTGCCAGTAGTTACGAGCGGGGGGGCCGGACCGGGGAGCTGTTTTTT. Protein: CASSYERGGRTGELFF.

The chain joins TRBV7-3 to TRBJ1-1; D gene unclear. Germline V lookup: CDR1 SGHTA, CDR2 FQGTGA. The CDR3 runs to 14 residues. Trimming cost V 4 bases and J 4 bases, with 13 bases left between them. The CDR3 sequence is CASSSGSPGTEAFF. The CDR3 DNA is TGTGCCAGCAGCTCCGGGTCCCCAGGCACTGAAGCTTTCTTT.

The chain combines TRBV7-8 with TRBJ2-3; TRBD2 agrees at 9 bases. Germline V gene sequence: CDR1 SGHVS, CDR2 FQNEAQ. Trimming removed 5 bases from V and 2 bases from J; junction bases left unmatched: 8. The length of the CDR3 is 16 residues. CDR3 nucleotides: TGTGCCAGCAGCCCAGGTAGCGGGGGCCTCACAGATACGCAGTATTTT. It encodes CASSPGSGGLTDTQYF.

The chain has TRBV6-2 or TRBV6-3 and TRBJ2-1; TRBD2 matches 10 bases. The CDR3 loop spans 16 amino acids. Trimming at V came to 4 bases and at J to 4 bases, leaving 7 bases not matched to a gene. CDR1 MNHEY and CDR2 SVGEGT come from the germline V gene. CDR3 protein: CASSSLSGGVYNEQFF. CDR3 DNA sequence: TGTGCCAGCAGTTCCTTAAGCGGGGGGGTGTACAATGAGCAGTTCTTC.

The chain recombines TRBV6-1 with TRBJ1-5; D is uncertain. The germline CDR1 and CDR2 sequences are MNHNS and SASEGT. V was trimmed by 1 base and J by 3 bases, leaving 10 bases between them. CDR3 size: 15 residues. Here the CDR3 reads CASSEGLVFNQPQHF. CDR3 DNA sequence: TGTGCCAGCAGTGAAGGGCTGGTATTCAATCAGCCCCAGCATTTT.

The chain joins TRBV6-5 to TRBJ1-6; 9 nucleotides line up with TRBD1. The V segment lost 6 bases and the J segment 5 bases; nucleotides outside the gene matches: 5. Germline V gives CDR1 MNHEY, CDR2 SVGAGI. This CDR3 has 15 residues. DNA for the CDR3: TGTGCCAGCAGGAAGGACAGGGGAGATAATTCACCCCTCCACTTT. Its protein is CASRKDRGDNSPLHF.

This rearrangement joins TRBV27 to TRBJ2-2; 8 bases match TRBD1. This CDR3 has 15 amino acids. The J segment lost 4 bases and the V segment lost 5 bases, leaving 6 bases of the junction unmatched. Looked up from germline, CDR1 is MNHEY and CDR2 is SMNVEV (reference sequence). The CDR3 DNA is TGTGCCAGCAGTCCGACAGGGGATAGCACCGGGGAGCTGTTTTTT. Translated: CASSPTGDSTGELFF.

The chain carries TRBV5-1 and TRBJ1-3, with D perhaps matching TRBD1 (5 bases). Germline V CDR1 and CDR2: SGHRS, YFSETQ. Trimming cost V 4 bases and J 2 bases, with 13 bases left between them. This CDR3 contains 15 residues. CDR3 DNA sequence: TGCGCCAGCAGCGGGGGGGACGCAACTGGAAACACCATATATTTT. Translation: CASSGGDATGNTIYF.

The chain carries TRBV14 and TRBJ2-7; 8 bases are shared with TRBD1. Trimming removed 4 bases from V and 2 bases from J; junction bases left unmatched: 7. The CDR3 runs 15 residues. Germline CDR1 is SGHDN and CDR2 is FVKESK. The CDR3 is CASSPTGARPYEQYF. The CDR3, as DNA: TGTGCCAGCAGCCCGACAGGGGCGAGACCCTACGAGCAGTACTTC. The full variable domain, in which reference TRBV14 and TRBJ2-7 provide the parts outside the CDR3, is EAGVTQFPSHSVIEKGQTVTLRCDPISGHDNLYWYRRVMGKEIKFLLHFVKESKQDESGMPNNRFLAERTGGTYSTLKVQPAELEDSGVYFCASSPTGARPYEQYFGPGTRLTVT.

About this clone itself: This CDR3 is also generated by other DNA sequences in the sample. V is TRBV3-1 (or the pseudogene TRBV3-2) and J is TRBJ1-1, with 7 bases lining up with TRBD1. Losses at the gene ends were 3 bases for V and 5 bases for J; bases not matched to a gene: 6. Germline V gene data show CDR1 as LGHDT and CDR2 as YNNKEL (reference sequence). The CDR3 runs 14 residues. The CDR3 reads CASSQRQGATEAFF. CDR3 nucleotides: TGTGCCAGCAGCCAGAGACAGGGAGCGACTGAAGCTTTCTTT.

V usage is TRBV21-1 and J usage is TRBJ1-2. TRBV21-1 is tagged as a pseudogene. CDR3 length: 16 residues. CDR3 loop: CASSKRLTIANYGYTF. DNA for the CDR3: TGTGCCAGCAGCAAACGGCTCACTATTGCTAACTATGGCTACACCTTC.

The rearrangement uses TRBV19 and TRBJ2-7, with D perhaps matching TRBD2 (5 bases). The CDR3 length is 14 residues. The V end lost 3 bases, the J end lost 2 bases, and 11 bases lay between the germline ends. Germline V gene sequence: CDR1 LNHDA, CDR2 SQIVND (reference sequence). CDR3 protein: CASSIGTGTYEQYF. DNA for the CDR3: TGTGCCAGTAGTATTGGAACGGGGACCTACGAGCAGTACTTC.

CDR3 coding DNA: TGTGCCAGCAGCTTGCAGGACCTCTCCACCGGGGAGCTGTTTTTT. Amino acids: CASSLQDLSTGELFF. The chain joins TRBV5-5 to TRBJ2-2; D is ambiguous. Trimming removed 1 base from V and 4 bases from J, with 11 bases in between. Per germline, CDR1 SGHKS and CDR2 YYEKEE (reference sequence). This CDR3 has 15 residues.

This clone appeared a single time. This chain links TRBV7-9 with TRBJ1-1; D is perhaps TRBD1 (5 bases). The CDR3 spans 14 residues. CDR1 and CDR2 from the germline V gene are SEHNR and FQNEAQ (reference sequence). V gave up 4 bases and J gave up 5 bases, with 14 bases separating them. The CDR3 bases are TGTGCCAGCAGCTCCACGGGGTGGGGGACTGAAGCTTTCTTT. Its translation is CASSSTGWGTEAFF.

This clone was seen just once. The rearrangement joins TRBV5-1 to TRBJ2-1, with TRBD1 identical over 8 bases. The CDR3 contains 14 residues. V lost 1 base, J lost 8 bases, and 5 bases stayed unmatched. The germline V gene has CDR1 SGHRS and CDR2 YFSETQ. DNA of the CDR3: TGCGCCAGCAGCTTGTACCAGGGGGCGGATGAGCAGTTCTTC. The encoded protein is CASSLYQGADEQFF.

This clone was observed once. This chain joins TRBV6-5 and TRBJ1-1; D is unclear. The CDR3 spans 13 residues. Trimming removed 7 bases from V and 5 bases from J, with 14 bases in between. Germline CDR1 and CDR2: MNHEY and SVGAGI. The CDR3 DNA sequence: TGTGCCAGCACCCAAGAGGATTATACTGAAGCTTTCTTT. As protein: CASTQEDYTEAFF.

This clone was seen a handful of times. J is TRBJ1-6 and V is TRBV6-5, with D tentatively TRBD1 (6 bases). This CDR3 is 15 amino acids long. V was pared by 7 bases and J by 5 bases, with 15 bases between. The germline CDR1 and CDR2 sequences are MNHEY and SVGAGI. The CDR3 bases are TGTGCCAGCAAAACGGACAGCTCACATAATTCACCCCTCCACTTT. Amino acid sequence: CASKTDSSHNSPLHF.

CDR3 amino acids: CASSSTSGGENEQFF. CDR3 DNA: TGTGCCAGCAGTTCAACTAGCGGGGGCGAAAATGAGCAGTTCTTC. The chain combines TRBV28 with TRBJ2-1, with 11 bases matching TRBD2. CDR1 and CDR2 from the germline V gene are MDHEN and SYDVKM. Trimming cost V 4 bases and J 7 bases; bases outside gene matches: 6. This CDR3 is built from 15 residues.

V usage is TRBV3-1 (or the pseudogene TRBV3-2) and J usage is TRBJ1-6, with D possibly TRBD1 on 5 matching bases. The CDR3 has 13 amino acids. Trimming left V 6 bases short and J 9 bases short, with 12 bases between. Germline V CDR1 and CDR2: LGHDT, YNNKEL (reference sequence). CDR3 sequence: CASSPGSPSPLHF. Written as DNA, the CDR3 is TGTGCCAGCAGTCCAGGGTCTCCTTCACCCCTCCACTTT.

The chain carries TRBV4-1 and TRBJ1-5; possible D gene TRBD1, 6 bases. CDR1 MGHRA and CDR2 YSYEKL come from the germline V gene. The CDR3 spans 15 residues. Trimming took 0 bases from V and 6 from J, leaving 12 bases between them. CDR3 in DNA: TGCGCCAGCAGCCAAGACAGGGGACCTCTTCAGCCCCAGCATTTT. Translated: CASSQDRGPLQPQHF.

The CDR3 loop is CATSAPGGTEAFF. The DNA of the CDR3 is TGTGCCACCAGCGCCCCCGGGGGGACTGAAGCTTTCTTT. The chain employs TRBV24-1 and TRBJ1-1; maybe TRBD1 (5 bases). Trimming shortened V by 7 bases and J by 5 bases, and 13 bases separated the two germline ends. Germline V gene data show CDR1 as KGHDR and CDR2 as SFDVKD. This CDR3 has 13 amino acids.

This sequence joins TRBV27 and TRBJ2-7; D is perhaps TRBD2 (7 bases). The CDR3 has 14 amino acids. V shed 8 bases and J shed 0 bases, with 14 bases lying between them. Germline CDR1 and CDR2: MNHEY and SMNVEV (reference sequence). The CDR3 loop is CASSSRGGSYEQYF. The CDR3 coding sequence is TGTGCCAGCTCGTCGAGGGGGGGCTCCTACGAGCAGTACTTC.

The chain has TRBV6-5 and TRBJ1-1; 8 bases line up with TRBD1. The junction had 4 bases not matched to a gene; V was cut back by 2 bases and J by 5 bases. This CDR3 comprises 14 residues. Germline V gives CDR1 MNHEY, CDR2 SVGAGI. The CDR3 sequence: CASSYQGAVTEAFF. The DNA of the CDR3 is TGTGCCAGCAGTTACCAGGGGGCCGTAACTGAAGCTTTCTTT.

The rearrangement joins TRBV9 to TRBJ1-4; unclear D gene. CDR3 length: 15 amino acids. Germline V lookup: CDR1 SGDLS, CDR2 YYNGEE. Deletions cut 4 bases from V and 3 bases from J, with 13 bases between. In DNA form, the CDR3 reads TGTGCCAGCAGCCTAACACAGCAGGCTAATGAAAAACTGTTTTTT. Translated: CASSLTQQANEKLFF.

This clone was found once. The genes are TRBV28 and TRBJ2-1; 8 nucleotides line up with TRBD2. The CDR3 runs 14 residues. The V gene's germline CDR1 is MDHEN and CDR2 SYDVKM. V lost 3 bases, J lost 4 bases, and 2 bases stayed unmatched. The CDR3 reads CASSLRGVYNEQFF. CDR3 DNA: TGTGCCAGCAGTTTGCGGGGGGTTTACAATGAGCAGTTCTTC.

This clone was seen a single time. The CDR3 protein is CASSPGEAGANVLTF. In DNA, the CDR3 is TGTGCCAGCAGCCCGGGAGAGGCTGGGGCCAACGTCCTGACTTTC. This rearrangement joins TRBV6-5 to TRBJ2-6, with D tentatively TRBD2 (6 bases). The CDR3 runs 15 residues. V was clipped by 6 bases and J by 2 bases, with 11 bases between them. The germline gives CDR1 MNHEY, CDR2 SVGAGI.

This rearrangement joins TRBV28 to TRBJ1-6, with a weak D call TRBD1 (5 bases). The ends were cut back, 6 bases at V and 4 bases at J, with 16 bases in the middle. The CDR3 is made up of 16 amino acids. In germline, CDR1 is MDHEN, CDR2 SYDVKM. This CDR3 is CASSQRGSPYNSPLHF. CDR3 sequence (DNA): TGTGCCAGCAGCCAACGGGGGTCCCCATATAATTCACCCCTCCACTTT.

This rearrangement joins TRBV5-4 to TRBJ1-4, with D perhaps matching TRBD1 (5 bases). The CDR3 loop spans 17 amino acids. Germline CDR1 reads SGHNT; CDR2 reads YYREEE (reference sequence). Deletions cut 2 bases from V and 0 bases from J, with 14 bases between. The CDR3 here is CASSLARGPSTNEKLFF. Here the CDR3 DNA reads TGTGCCAGCAGCTTAGCCCGGGGCCCCTCAACTAATGAAAAACTGTTTTTT. Combining the CDR3 with reference TRBV5-4 and TRBJ1-4 gives the whole variable domain ETGVTQSPTHLIKTRGQQVTLRCSSQSGHNTVSWYQQALGQGPQFIFQYYREEENGRGNFPPRFSGLQFPNYSSELNVNALELDDSALYLCASSLARGPSTNEKLFFGSGTQLSVL.

CDR3 bases: TGTGCCAGCAGTTACGGACAGGGATGGGAGACCCAGTACTTC. It yields the protein CASSYGQGWETQYF. This chain connects TRBV6-6 to TRBJ2-5; 8 nucleotides match TRBD1. Germline CDR1 is MNHNY and CDR2 is SVGAGI (reference sequence). The V and J ends lost 2 bases and 5 bases, in that order; junction bases with no gene match: 4. This CDR3 comprises 14 residues.